The 18 T cell receptor beta chains reported below all come from one sample, sequenced in a study of blood T cell repertoires in COVID-19. Method: immunoSEQ multiplex PCR; TCRdb's copy keeps in-frame clones and lacks some. This table holds 80,000 to 100,000 clones, about 95% found once. Sequences were obtained from peripheral blood. The receptors were gathered from a human donor with active COVID-19. The donor label of this sample is uncertain.

This clone was seen more than once but under ten times. The chain has TRBV6-4 and TRBJ2-3, with D unclear. In germline, CDR1 is MRHNA, CDR2 SNTAGT. V lost 6 bases and J 4 bases, leaving 14 bases between the germline ends. The CDR3 has 14 amino acids. DNA of the CDR3: TGTGCCAGCAGCCCGAATCTAGATCCAGATACGCAGTATTTT. It specifies CASSPNLDPDTQYF.

V is TRBV14 and J is TRBJ2-7; tentatively, D is TRBD1 (6 bases). Germline V CDR1 and CDR2: SGHDN, FVKESK. Trimming took off 0 bases at V and 2 bases at J, with 11 bases between the two ends. The CDR3 totals 15 residues. Written as DNA, the CDR3 is TGTGCCAGCAGCCAAGACTTCGGGACAACCTACGAGCAGTACTTC. Protein product: CASSQDFGTTYEQYF.

V usage is TRBV9 and J usage is TRBJ2-1, with TRBD1 matching over 7 bases. Germline V gives CDR1 SGDLS, CDR2 YYNGEE. CDR3 length: 15 residues. V gave up 6 bases and J gave up 3 bases; unmatched junction bases: 9. The CDR3 DNA sequence: TGTGCCAGCAACCCCCGGGACAGTGGCTACAATGAGCAGTTCTTC. Protein product: CASNPRDSGYNEQFF.

The J gene is TRBJ2-3, the V gene TRBV5-4, with a weak D call TRBD2 (5 bases). Germline-derived CDR1 and CDR2 are SGHNT and YYREEE (reference sequence). The CDR3 spans 16 residues. Between the trimmed V and J ends, which lost 0 bases and 4 bases, there was a span of 15 bases. The CDR3 sequence is CASSLASGKDSDTQYF. Here the CDR3 DNA reads TGTGCCAGCAGCTTGGCCAGCGGTAAGGACTCAGATACGCAGTATTTT.

The chain is built from TRBV19 and TRBJ2-2, with D perhaps matching TRBD1 (5 bases). CDR1 and CDR2 (germline): LNHDA, SQIVND (reference sequence). Trimming took off 7 bases at V and 0 bases at J, with 9 bases between the two ends. The length of the CDR3 is 14 residues. The CDR3 nucleotides read TGTGCCAGTAAGGGGAATTCGAACACCGGGGAGCTGTTTTTT. This encodes CASKGNSNTGELFF.

The chain is built from TRBV19 and TRBJ1-5, with no clear D. CDR1 is LNHDA and CDR2 is SQIVND in the germline V gene (reference sequence). The CDR3 runs to 14 residues. The ends were cut back, 6 bases at V and 0 bases at J, with 9 bases in the middle. Written as DNA, the CDR3 is TGTGCCAGTAGCCTAGTTTATAGCAATCAGCCCCAGCATTTT. Protein: CASSLVYSNQPQHF. The full variable domain, rest sourced from reference TRBV19 and TRBJ1-5, is DGGITQSPKYLFRKEGQNVTLSCEQNLNHDAMYWYRQDPGQGLRLIYYSQIVNDFQKGDIAEGYSVSREKKESFPLTVTSAQKNPTAFYLCASSLVYSNQPQHFGDGTRLSIL.

The chain couples TRBV10-3 to TRBJ2-1, with TRBD2 identical over 12 bases. The trim removed 4 bases at V and 10 bases at J, leaving 8 bases unmatched. The CDR3 contains 15 residues. The V gene's germline CDR1 is ENHRY and CDR2 SYGVKD. The CDR3: CAISGTGLAGYEQFF. The DNA of the CDR3 is TGTGCCATCAGTGGGACCGGACTAGCGGGATACGAGCAGTTCTTC.

A single count supports this clone. The gene calls are TRBV11-3 and TRBJ1-1; possibly TRBD1 for D (5 bases). This CDR3 comprises 14 residues. From germline, CDR1 is SGHNT and CDR2 YENEEA. V was clipped by 0 bases and J by 4 bases, with 9 bases between them. The CDR3 nucleotides are TGTGCCAGCAGCTTAGAGGGGCGCGGCACTGAAGCTTTCTTT. This encodes CASSLEGRGTEAFF. The variable domain in full, with the rest retrieved from reference TRBV11-3 and TRBJ1-1, is EAGVVQSPRYKIIEKKQPVAFWCNPISGHNTLYWYLQNLGQGPELLIRYENEEAVDDSQLPKDRFSAERLKGVDSTLKIQPAELGDSAVYLCASSLEGRGTEAFFGQGTRLTVV.

The chain uses TRBV20-1 and TRBJ2-7, with a possible D match to TRBD1 (5 bases). The CDR3 contains 14 residues. The V gene's germline CDR1 is DFQATT and CDR2 SNEGSKA (reference sequence). V was shortened by 3 bases and J by 0 bases, with 12 bases between the two germline ends. CDR3 nucleotide sequence: TGCAGTGCTAGTTTTTCCAGGGCCTCCTACGAGCAGTACTTC. Protein: CSASFSRASYEQYF.

This clone was counted once. The gene calls are TRBV3-1 (or the pseudogene TRBV3-2) and TRBJ2-7; TRBD2 matches at 8 bases. J lost 7 bases, V lost 2 bases, and 4 bases had no gene match. Germline V lookup: CDR1 LGHDT, CDR2 YNNKEL (reference sequence). The CDR3 consists of 13 residues. DNA of the CDR3: TGTGCCAGCAGCCAAATATCGGGGGGGGAGCAGTACTTC. Translation gives CASSQISGGEQYF.

The chain has TRBV7-8 and TRBJ2-2; a possible D gene is TRBD2 (6 bases). This CDR3 region has 14 residues. Germline-derived CDR1 and CDR2 are SGHVS and FQNEAQ. V shed 9 bases and J shed 2 bases, with 13 bases lying between them. CDR3 DNA: TGTGCCAGTCTGGGGCGGGGAAACACCGGGGAGCTGTTTTTT. Its translation is CASLGRGNTGELFF.

V usage is TRBV2 and J usage is TRBJ2-3, with 12 bases fitting TRBD2. Germline trimming cut 11 bases from V and 6 bases from J; bases unmatched to any gene: 12. Per germline, CDR1 SNHLY and CDR2 FYNNEI. The CDR3 length is 15 residues. CDR3 protein: CAGSSGGAFMDTQYF. In DNA, the CDR3 is TGTGCCGGGTCTAGCGGGGGGGCCTTTATGGATACGCAGTATTTT.

The rearrangement links TRBV28 to TRBJ2-7; tentative D call: TRBD1 (7 bases). Germline V CDR1 and CDR2: MDHEN, SYDVKM. V was shortened by 2 bases and J by 6 bases, with 17 bases between the two germline ends. This CDR3 spans 15 amino acids. The chain's CDR3 is CASSLGGGVTFEQYF. As DNA, the CDR3 is TGTGCCAGCAGTTTAGGAGGGGGCGTCACCTTCGAGCAGTACTTC.

The chain joins TRBV6-6 to TRBJ2-7, with a tentative D call TRBD2 (6 bases). Per the germline V gene, CDR1 is MNHNY and CDR2 is SVGAGI (reference sequence). V shed 0 bases and J shed 1 base, with 13 bases lying between them. The length of the CDR3 is 16 residues. CDR3 sequence: CASSYSFSRGSYEQYF. The CDR3 region has the DNA TGTGCCAGCAGTTACTCTTTTAGTCGGGGGTCCTACGAGCAGTACTTC.

The chain carries TRBV2 and TRBJ1-1, with D perhaps matching TRBD1 (6 bases). The ends were cut back, 8 bases at V and 4 bases at J, with 11 bases in the middle. This CDR3 contains 12 residues. Per the germline V gene, CDR1 is SNHLY and CDR2 is FYNNEI. CDR3 residues: CASHRESTEAFF. Here the CDR3 DNA reads TGTGCCAGCCACAGGGAGAGCACTGAAGCTTTCTTT.

CDR3 sequence (DNA): TGCGCCAGCAGCTTGGCCATAGCAACCTCTACCACCTACGAGCAGTACTTC. Translation gives CASSLAIATSTTYEQYF. The chain couples TRBV5-1 to TRBJ2-7; no firm D call. The length of the CDR3 is 17 residues. Germline V gives CDR1 SGHRS, CDR2 YFSETQ. V lost 0 bases, J lost 2 bases, and 18 bases lay in between.

J is TRBJ2-6 and V is TRBV18; D possibly corresponds to TRBD1 (6 bases). CDR3 size: 17 residues. Deletions cut 8 bases from V and 0 bases from J, with 17 bases between. In germline, CDR1 is KGHSH, CDR2 LQKENI. CDR3 bases: TGTGCCAGCAACAAACCAACAGGGTTCTCTGGGGCCAACGTCCTGACTTTC. This codes for CASNKPTGFSGANVLTF.

This chain joins TRBV10-3 and TRBJ2-7, with 14 nucleotides matching TRBD2. In germline, CDR1 is ENHRY, CDR2 SYGVKD. The CDR3 runs 17 residues. V lost 4 bases and J lost 1; bases outside the gene matches: 6. Here the CDR3 reads CAISGRGLAGESYEQYF. CDR3 bases: TGTGCCATCAGTGGGAGGGGACTAGCGGGAGAGTCCTACGAGCAGTACTTC.